These 9 T cell receptor beta chains came from one sample sequenced in a study of blood T cell repertoires in COVID-19. TCRdb's copy holds only in-frame clones and misses some; the assay was immunoSEQ multiplex PCR. This sample has roughly 500,000 clones, with roughly 89% found just once. Sequencing was done on a sample of peripheral blood. Receptors were obtained from a man between 18 and 29 years old with COVID-19, enrolled during active disease.

The V call is TRBV20-1, the J call TRBJ1-1; D perhaps matches TRBD1 (5 bases). The CDR3 has 11 amino acids. Looked up from germline, CDR1 is DFQATT and CDR2 is SNEGSKA (reference sequence). V was clipped by 3 bases and J by 10 bases, with 12 bases between them. CDR3 sequence reads: CSASQGAGAFF. The CDR3 DNA reads as TGCAGTGCTAGTCAAGGGGCCGGAGCTTTCTTT.

V usage is TRBV7-2 and J usage is TRBJ1-5, with D possibly TRBD1 on 5 matching bases. V was trimmed by 6 bases and J by 4 bases, leaving 19 bases between them. The CDR3 spans 16 residues. From germline, CDR1 is SGHTA and CDR2 FQGNSA. The DNA of the CDR3 is TGTGCCAGCAGTTCACAAGCCCAGGGTAGAAATCAGCCCCAGCATTTT. As protein: CASSSQAQGRNQPQHF.

This chain's CDR3 is CASSDSGGPNEQFF. The CDR3 bases are TGCGCCAGCAGTGATAGCGGGGGTCCTAATGAGCAGTTCTTC. V usage is TRBV10-2 and J usage is TRBJ2-1; TRBD2 agrees at 9 bases. V shed 3 bases and J 7 bases; nucleotides not matched to a gene: 4. The CDR3 has 14 amino acids. Germline CDR1 is WSHSY and CDR2 is SAAADI.

This clone came up once. J is TRBJ2-3 and V is TRBV18; 9 nucleotides match TRBD1. This CDR3 has 14 residues. The germline gives CDR1 KGHSH, CDR2 LQKENI. V lost 3 bases, J lost 3 bases, and 1 base stayed unmatched. CDR3 protein: CASSPGTGTDTQYF. The CDR3 bases are TGTGCCAGCTCACCTGGGACAGGGACAGATACGCAGTATTTT.

The rearrangement links TRBV5-1 to TRBJ2-1; TRBD2 aligns across 15 bases. The germline gives CDR1 SGHRS, CDR2 YFSETQ. V shed 3 bases and J 1 base; nucleotides not matched to a gene: 5. The CDR3 length is 18 residues. CDR3 sequence (DNA): TGCGCCAGCAGCTCGGGACTAGCGGGAGGCTGGTCCTACAATGAGCAGTTCTTC. This translates into CASSSGLAGGWSYNEQFF.

This sequence joins TRBV10-3 and TRBJ2-1; 11 bases align to TRBD2. The germline gives CDR1 ENHRY, CDR2 SYGVKD. The CDR3 loop spans 14 amino acids. V trimming: 10 bases; J trimming: 7 bases; junction bases outside the gene matches: 9. The CDR3 DNA follows: TGTGCCACCCGACTAGCGGGAAGTACGAATGAGCAGTTCTTC. Protein product: CATRLAGSTNEQFF.

The chain employs TRBV7-8 and TRBJ1-2, with no clear D. The germline V gene encodes CDR1 SGHVS and CDR2 FQNEAQ. Deletions cut 1 base from V and 4 bases from J, with 7 bases between. This CDR3 has 13 amino acids. CDR3 protein: CASSLDNTYGYTF. The CDR3, as DNA: TGTGCCAGCAGCTTAGATAACACCTATGGCTACACCTTC. The full variable domain, in which reference TRBV7-8 and TRBJ1-2 provide the parts outside the CDR3, is GAGVSQSPRYKVAKRGQDVALRCDPISGHVSLFWYQQALGQGPEFLTYFQNEAQLDKSGLPSDRFFAERPEGSVSTLKIQRTQQEDSAVYLCASSLDNTYGYTFGSGTRLTVV.

J is TRBJ2-7 and V is TRBV11-2; TRBD2 is a possible D gene (6 bases). Germline lookup yields CDR1 SGHAT and CDR2 FQNNGV. The V end was cut by 5 bases, the J end by 0 bases, with 20 bases between. CDR3 size: 17 residues. CDR3 nucleotide sequence: TGTGCCAGCAGCCCCATCCCTGGGGCTAGCGACTCCTACGAGCAGTACTTC. Amino acids: CASSPIPGASDSYEQYF.

This chain connects TRBV1 to TRBJ1-5; the table's TRBD1 call for D was not verified on the DNA. TRBV1 is tagged as a pseudogene. CDR3 length: 16 residues. Here the CDR3 reads CTSRRRDRYSNQPQHF. CDR3 coding DNA: TGCACCAGCAGACGCCGGGACAGGTATAGCAATCAGCCCCAGCATTTT.